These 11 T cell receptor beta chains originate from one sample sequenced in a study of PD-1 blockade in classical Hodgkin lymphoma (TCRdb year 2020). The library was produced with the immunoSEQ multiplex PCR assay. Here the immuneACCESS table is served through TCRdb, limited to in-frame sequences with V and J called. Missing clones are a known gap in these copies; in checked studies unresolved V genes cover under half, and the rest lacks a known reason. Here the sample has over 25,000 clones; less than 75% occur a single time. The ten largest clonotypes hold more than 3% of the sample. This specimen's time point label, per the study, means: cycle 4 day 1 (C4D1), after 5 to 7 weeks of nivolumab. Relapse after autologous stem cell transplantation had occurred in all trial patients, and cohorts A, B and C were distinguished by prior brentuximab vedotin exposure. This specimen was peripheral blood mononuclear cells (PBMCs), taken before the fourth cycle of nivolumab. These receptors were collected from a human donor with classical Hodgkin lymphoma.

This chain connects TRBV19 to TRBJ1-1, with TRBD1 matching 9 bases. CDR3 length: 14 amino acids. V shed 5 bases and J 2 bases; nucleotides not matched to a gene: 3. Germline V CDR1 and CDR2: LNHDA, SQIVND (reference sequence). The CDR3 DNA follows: TGTGCCAGTAGTCCGGGACAGGGTAACACTGAAGCTTTCTTT. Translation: CASSPGQGNTEAFF.

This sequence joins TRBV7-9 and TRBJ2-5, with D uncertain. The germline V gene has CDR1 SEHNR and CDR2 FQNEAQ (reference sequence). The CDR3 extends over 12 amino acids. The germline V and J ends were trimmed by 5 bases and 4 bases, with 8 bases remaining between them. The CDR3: CASSPTSETQYF. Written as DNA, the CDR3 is TGTGCCAGCAGCCCCACATCAGAGACCCAGTACTTC. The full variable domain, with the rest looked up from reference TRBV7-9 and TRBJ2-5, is DTGVSQNPRHKITKRGQNVTFRCDPISEHNRLYWYRQTLGQGPEFLTYFQNEAQLEKSRLLSDRFSAERPKGSFSTLEIQRTEQGDSAMYLCASSPTSETQYFGPGTRLLVL.

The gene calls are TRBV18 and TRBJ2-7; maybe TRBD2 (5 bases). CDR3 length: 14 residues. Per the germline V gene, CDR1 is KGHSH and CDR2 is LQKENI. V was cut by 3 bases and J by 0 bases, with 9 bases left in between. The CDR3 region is CASSPGSSSYEQYF. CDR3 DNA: TGTGCCAGCTCACCTGGGAGTAGCTCCTACGAGCAGTACTTC.

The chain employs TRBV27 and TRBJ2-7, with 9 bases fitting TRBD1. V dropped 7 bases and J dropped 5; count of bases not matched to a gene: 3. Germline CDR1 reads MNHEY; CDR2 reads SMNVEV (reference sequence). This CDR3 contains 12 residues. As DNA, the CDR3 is TGTGCCAGCACCACAGGGGGCCACGAGCAGTACTTC. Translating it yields CASTTGGHEQYF.

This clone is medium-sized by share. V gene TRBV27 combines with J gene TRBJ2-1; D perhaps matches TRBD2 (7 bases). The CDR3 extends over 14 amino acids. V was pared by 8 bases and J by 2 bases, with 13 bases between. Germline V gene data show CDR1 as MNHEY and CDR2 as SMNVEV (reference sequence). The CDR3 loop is CASVPGGPYNEQFF. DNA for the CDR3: TGTGCCAGCGTCCCGGGGGGCCCCTACAATGAGCAGTTCTTC.

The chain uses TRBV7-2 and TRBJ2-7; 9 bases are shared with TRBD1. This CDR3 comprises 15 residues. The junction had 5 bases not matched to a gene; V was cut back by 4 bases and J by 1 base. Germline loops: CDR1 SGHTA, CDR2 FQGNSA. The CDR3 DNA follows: TGTGCCAGCAGCTCAACCGGGACAGGGTCCTACGAGCAGTACTTC. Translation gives CASSSTGTGSYEQYF.

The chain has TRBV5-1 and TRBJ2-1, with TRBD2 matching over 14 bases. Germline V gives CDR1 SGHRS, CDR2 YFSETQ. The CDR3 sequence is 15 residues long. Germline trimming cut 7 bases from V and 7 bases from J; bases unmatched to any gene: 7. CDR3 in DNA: TGCGCCAGCGGCCCGGGACTAGCGGGAGTAAATGAGCAGTTCTTC. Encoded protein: CASGPGLAGVNEQFF. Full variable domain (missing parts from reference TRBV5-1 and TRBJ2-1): KAGVTQTPRYLIKTRGQQVTLSCSPISGHRSVSWYQQTPGQGLQFLFEYFSETQRNKGNFPGRFSGRQFSNSRSEMNVSTLELGDSALYLCASGPGLAGVNEQFFGPGTRLTVL.

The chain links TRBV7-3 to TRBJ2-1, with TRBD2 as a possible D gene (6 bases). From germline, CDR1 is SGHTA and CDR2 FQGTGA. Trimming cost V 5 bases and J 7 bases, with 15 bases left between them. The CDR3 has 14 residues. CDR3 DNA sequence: TGTGCCAGCAGCGGAACCGGGACTCCGAATGAGCAGTTCTTC. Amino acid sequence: CASSGTGTPNEQFF. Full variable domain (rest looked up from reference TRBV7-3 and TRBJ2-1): GAGVSQTPSNKVTEKGKYVELRCDPISGHTALYWYRQSLGQGPEFLIYFQGTGAADDSGLPNDRFFAVRPEGSVSTLKIQRTERGDSAVYLCASSGTGTPNEQFFGPGTRLTVL.

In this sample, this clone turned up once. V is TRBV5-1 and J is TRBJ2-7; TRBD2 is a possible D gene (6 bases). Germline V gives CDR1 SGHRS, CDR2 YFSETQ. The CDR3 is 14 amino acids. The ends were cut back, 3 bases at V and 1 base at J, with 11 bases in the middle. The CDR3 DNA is TGCGCCAGCAGCTGGGCGGGGATATCCTACGAGCAGTACTTC. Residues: CASSWAGISYEQYF.

As DNA, the CDR3 is TGTGCCAGCAGCTTAAAGGGGCCCTTCCTCCCGAACACCGGGGAGCTGTTTTTT. Translated, it gives CASSLKGPFLPNTGELFF. This chain connects TRBV7-3 to TRBJ2-2, with D perhaps matching TRBD1 (5 bases). Between the trimmed V and J ends, which lost 1 base and 0 bases, there was a span of 15 bases. Germline values: CDR1 SGHTA, CDR2 FQGTGA. The CDR3 has 18 amino acids.

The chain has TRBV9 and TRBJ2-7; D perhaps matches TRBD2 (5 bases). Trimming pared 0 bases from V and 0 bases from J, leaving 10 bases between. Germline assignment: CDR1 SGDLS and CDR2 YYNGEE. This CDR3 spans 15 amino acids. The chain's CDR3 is CASSVGAGLSYEQYF. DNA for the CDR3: TGTGCCAGCAGCGTAGGGGCCGGACTCTCCTACGAGCAGTACTTC.